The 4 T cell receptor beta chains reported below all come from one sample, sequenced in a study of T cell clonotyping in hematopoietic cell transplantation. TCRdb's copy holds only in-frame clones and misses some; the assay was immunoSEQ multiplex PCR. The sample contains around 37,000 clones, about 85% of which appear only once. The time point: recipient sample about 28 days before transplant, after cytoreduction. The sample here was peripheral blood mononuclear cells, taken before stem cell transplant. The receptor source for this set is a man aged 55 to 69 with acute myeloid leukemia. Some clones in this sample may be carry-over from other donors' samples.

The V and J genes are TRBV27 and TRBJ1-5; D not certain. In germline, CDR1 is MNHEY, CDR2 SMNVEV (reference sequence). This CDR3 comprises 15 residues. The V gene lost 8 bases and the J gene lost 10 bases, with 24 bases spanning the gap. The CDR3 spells CASDPPSVTRIPQHF. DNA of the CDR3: TGTGCCAGCGACCCCCCCTCAGTGACTCGGATACCCCAGCATTTT.

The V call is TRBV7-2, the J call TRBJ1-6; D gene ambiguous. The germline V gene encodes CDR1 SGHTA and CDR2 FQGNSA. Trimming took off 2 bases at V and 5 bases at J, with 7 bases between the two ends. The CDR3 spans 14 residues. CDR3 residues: CASSLSHDNSPLHF. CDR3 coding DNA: TGTGCCAGCAGCTTATCACATGATAATTCACCCCTCCACTTT.

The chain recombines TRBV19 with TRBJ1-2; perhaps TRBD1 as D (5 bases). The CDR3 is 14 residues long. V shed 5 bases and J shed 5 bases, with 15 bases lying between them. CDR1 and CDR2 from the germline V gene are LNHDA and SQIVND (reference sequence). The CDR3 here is CASSEESRGYGYTF. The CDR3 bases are TGTGCCAGTAGTGAAGAATCTAGGGGTTATGGCTACACCTTC.

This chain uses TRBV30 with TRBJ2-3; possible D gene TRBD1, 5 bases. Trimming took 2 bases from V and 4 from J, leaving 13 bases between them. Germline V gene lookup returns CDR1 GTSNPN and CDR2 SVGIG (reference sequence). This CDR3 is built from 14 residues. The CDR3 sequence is CAWSYGRRADTQYF. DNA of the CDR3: TGTGCCTGGAGTTACGGCCGCAGGGCAGATACGCAGTATTTT.